This T cell receptor (beta chain) was profiled in a study of blood T cell repertoires in COVID-19. CDR1 and CDR2 (germline): SGHAT, FQNNGV. This CDR3 has 17 amino acids. After removal of 1 base from V and 4 bases from J, the junction contained 7 bases not matched to a gene. In the original processing: Amplification with reference gene primers provided the estimates of nucleated cell counts. The data were produced by immunoSEQ multiplex PCR, yet TCRdb's version contains in-frame clones alone and is incomplete. D and trimming come from the DNA, and the V and J calls and clone size come from that table. The sample lists 60,000 to 85,000 clones; roughly 91% were seen once.

The source of this sequence is a middle-aged man with COVID-19, enrolled during active disease. Sequencing input: peripheral blood. The chain links TRBV11-2 to TRBJ2-3; TRBD2 aligns across 11 bases. The CDR3 DNA reads TGTGCCAGCAGCTTAGCTCTAGCGGGGGGCGGGGCAGATACGCAGTATTTT. Amino acids: CASSLALAGGGADTQYF.